The source of this T cell receptor beta chain is a study of shared clonotypes between healthy human individuals. The CDR3 extends over 14 amino acids. Germline assignment: CDR1 SGHVS and CDR2 FQNEAQ. J gave up 4 bases and V 8 bases, and 6 bases lay outside the gene matches. Generated by immunoSEQ multiplex PCR, the TCRdb table keeps only in-frame clones and is missing some. The sample lists approximately 2.4 million clones, 90% to 96% seen once, with roughly 0.13% in the top ten. The receptor comes from a man younger than 35 in good health. V gene TRBV7-8 combines with J gene TRBJ2-3; 10 bases align to TRBD2. Material for sequencing was naive CD4+ T cells sorted from blood. Regarding subset: CD45RA+ positively selected. In nucleotides, the CDR3 is TGTGCCAGCGATAGCGGGAGGATCCCAGATACGCAGTATTTT. Residues: CASDSGRIPDTQYF.